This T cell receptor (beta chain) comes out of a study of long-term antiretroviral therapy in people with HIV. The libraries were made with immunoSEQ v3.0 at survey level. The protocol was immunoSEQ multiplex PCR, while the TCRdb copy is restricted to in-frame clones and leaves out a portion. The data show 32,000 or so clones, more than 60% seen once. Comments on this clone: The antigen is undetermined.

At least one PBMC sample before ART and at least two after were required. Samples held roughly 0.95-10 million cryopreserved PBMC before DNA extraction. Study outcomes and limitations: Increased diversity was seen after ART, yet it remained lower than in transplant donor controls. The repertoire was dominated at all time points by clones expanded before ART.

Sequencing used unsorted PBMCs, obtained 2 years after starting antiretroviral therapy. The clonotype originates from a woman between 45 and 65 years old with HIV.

In DNA form, the CDR3 reads TGTGCCACATCACAGGGCCCTAGCACAGATACGCAGTATTTT. It specifies CATSQGPSTDTQYF. V gene TRBV19 combines with J gene TRBJ2-3; possible D gene TRBD1, 6 bases. In germline, CDR1 is LNHDA, CDR2 SQIVND (reference sequence). The CDR3 has 14 amino acids. V lost 10 bases, J lost 0 bases, and 14 bases lay in between.